Listed below are T cell receptor beta chains from one sample, sequenced in a study of monozygotic twins with inflammatory bowel disease. TCRdb processed the 5' RACE reads again and assigns one entry to each CDR3 protein, with no DNA. The listing records 350,000 to 550,000 distinct CDR3 sequences. The source material was blood. Receptors originate from a human donor with ulcerative colitis or Crohn's disease, or a healthy co-twin of an affected twin (not recorded which). CDR3s include the opening cysteine and the closing phenylalanine or tryptophan. Fields, in order: V gene, J gene, CDR3 protein.

>TRBV30|TRBJ2-7
CAWKVGGSYEQYF
>TRBV2|TRBJ1-5
CASSELQVDGSNQPQHF
>TRBV9|TRBJ1-1
CASTPSQSGGAFF
>TRBV11-2|TRBJ2-1
CASSPAGDNEQFF
>TRBV10-3|TRBJ2-1
CATQTGLTYNEQLF
>TRBV5-1|TRBJ2-1
CASRPGTSGLYNEQFF
>TRBV27|TRBJ2-1
CASSPDRGIGVNEQFF
>TRBV11-2|TRBJ1-1
CASSANTEAFF
>TRBV12-3/TRBV12-4|TRBJ2-3
CASSPGSSGGITDTQYF
>TRBV3-1|TRBJ1-3
CASSQGWGNSGNTIYF
>TRBV9|TRBJ2-1
CASSLQTEDNEQFF
>TRBV7-9|TRBJ2-5
CASSLVFEETQYF
>TRBV28|TRBJ2-7
CASSGASGTSYEQYF
>TRBV29-1|TRBJ1-2
CSAATGEGGDGYTF
>TRBV12-3/TRBV12-4|TRBJ2-1
CASRFSTGGSEQFF
>TRBV7-2|TRBJ2-7
CASSRPSGTYSYEQYF
>TRBV6-5|TRBJ1-5
CASSSSWDREKQPQHF
>TRBV7-8|TRBJ2-1
CASSPWGSSYNEQFF
>TRBV20-1|TRBJ2-2
CSARGGLAGNTGELFF
>TRBV4-1|TRBJ2-1
CASSQDKASYNEQFF
>TRBV20-1|TRBJ1-5
CSANPGGGNQPQHF
>TRBV2|TRBJ2-6
CASSDGAGSGANVLTF
>TRBV5-1|TRBJ2-2
CASSLTSGSHTGELFF
>TRBV2|TRBJ2-7
CASSEEGGRAIEQYF
>TRBV7-2|TRBJ2-1
CASSYGLVGNEQFF
>TRBV9|TRBJ1-6
CASSVGNDSPLHF
>TRBV6-1|TRBJ2-6
CASSEDLGLSGANVLTF